This T cell receptor beta chain was captured in a study of blood T cell repertoires in COVID-19. Original methodology: Estimation of nucleated cell counts relied on the amplification of reference gene primers. The protocol was immunoSEQ multiplex PCR, while the TCRdb copy is restricted to in-frame clones and leaves out a portion. V, J and clone size are those of that table, while D and trimming were read from the DNA. The sample comprises roughly 100,000 clones, roughly 84% of which are singletons, and 2% rests with the top ten. The CDR3 is 15 amino acids. V was clipped by 7 bases and J by 2 bases; unmatched bases: 10. Germline CDR1 reads SQVTM; CDR2 reads ANQGSEA.

The source material was peripheral blood. The gene calls are TRBV29-1 and TRBJ2-1; 8 positions match TRBD1. This TCR derives from a man aged 70-80 years with active or convalescent COVID-19. The CDR3, as DNA: TGCAGCGCCGTTACCGGGACAGGAACCTACAATGAGCAGTTCTTC. Translating it yields CSAVTGTGTYNEQFF.